Presented here are 28 T cell receptor beta chains from one specimen sequenced in a study of blood T cells in healthy people across ages. A second PCR of about 7 to 12 cycles used a sample-barcoded 5' primer and a J-beta primer mix. TCRdb re-called the 5' RACE reads through MiXCR, storing one row per CDR3 protein. This table holds 800,000 or so distinct CDR3 sequences, 25% found once. The sample was also reused in another study, on T cells of mothers and their children.

Specimen: blood. These receptors were collected from a boy aged 5-17 years in good health.

The chain is built from TRBV29-1 and TRBJ2-1, with D perhaps assigned TRBD1 or TRBD2 (6 bases each). The germline V gene has CDR1 SQVTM and CDR2 ANQGSEA. The CDR3 extends over 13 amino acids. Trimming left V 8 bases short and J 3 bases short, with 14 bases between. This CDR3 reads CSSRGRIYNEQFF. In DNA form, the CDR3 reads TGCAGCTCTCGGGGGCGGATCTACAATGAGCAGTTCTTC.

This clonotype has ten or more counts. The chain employs TRBV4-2 and TRBJ2-7, with D unclear. The CDR3 length is 16 residues. Germline V gene sequence: CDR1 LGHNA, CDR2 YNFKEQ. V shed 0 bases and J shed 0 bases, with 12 bases lying between them. In DNA, the CDR3 is TGTGCCAGCAGCCAAGAATTCGGGCTAAGCTCCTACGAGCAGTACTTC. Its protein is CASSQEFGLSSYEQYF.

This clonotype was seen only a few times. The chain carries TRBV5-1 and TRBJ2-5, with D possibly matching TRBD1 (6 bases). Germline V gene lookup returns CDR1 SGHRS and CDR2 YFSETQ. The CDR3 is made up of 15 amino acids. Deletions cut 2 bases from V and 5 bases from J, with 16 bases between. CDR3 amino acids: CASSFTGSIQETQYF. DNA of the CDR3: TGCGCCAGCAGCTTTACAGGGAGCATCCAGGAGACCCAGTACTTC. The complete variable domain, with remaining parts taken from reference TRBV5-1 and TRBJ2-5, reads KAGVTQTPRYLIKTRGQQVTLSCSPISGHRSVSWYQQTPGQGLQFLFEYFSETQRNKGNFPGRFSGRQFSNSRSEMNVSTLELGDSALYLCASSFTGSIQETQYFGPGTRLLVL.

This clonotype was counted between two and nine times. A junction boundary mismatches the germline segment, possibly from a read error. J is TRBJ2-1 and V is TRBV24-1; 11 bases align to TRBD1. This CDR3 has 15 residues. Germline V lookup: CDR1 KGHDR, CDR2 SFDVKD. As DNA, the CDR3 is TGTGCCATCAGTGCGAGGGACAGGGGGAACAATGAGCAGTTCTTC. The encoded protein is CAISARDRGNNEQFF.

This clonotype was recorded a few times. The chain recombines TRBV29-1 with TRBJ2-7, with 7 bases lining up with TRBD2. The length of the CDR3 is 15 residues. Trimming removed 1 base from V and 2 bases from J; junction bases left unmatched: 8. Germline lookup yields CDR1 SQVTM and CDR2 ANQGSEA. The CDR3 here is CSVEGGGVGTYEQYF. In DNA, the CDR3 is TGCAGCGTTGAAGGGGGAGGGGTCGGAACCTACGAGCAGTACTTC.

The chain employs TRBV6-5 and TRBJ2-5; tentative D call: TRBD1 (5 bases). Germline CDR1 MNHEY, CDR2 SVGAGI. V was trimmed by 6 bases and J by 5 bases, leaving 19 bases between them. This CDR3 is built from 15 residues. The CDR3 here is CASRGAAKGRETQYF. The CDR3 DNA reads TGTGCCAGCAGGGGCGCAGCCAAGGGGCGGGAGACCCAGTACTTC.

The rearrangement links TRBV11-2 to TRBJ1-1; no firm D call. The V end lost 1 base, the J end lost 0 bases, and 12 bases lay between the germline ends. The CDR3 spans 16 residues. The germline CDR1 and CDR2 sequences are SGHAT and FQNNGV. For the CDR3, the DNA is TGTGCCAGCAGCTTAGTGCTGAATCCGATGAACACTGAAGCTTTCTTT. It is translated as CASSLVLNPMNTEAFF.

The genes are TRBV29-1 and TRBJ2-7, with D tentatively TRBD2 (6 bases). V was pared by 5 bases and J by 3 bases, with 14 bases between. The V gene's germline CDR1 is SQVTM and CDR2 ANQGSEA. This CDR3 region has 13 residues. The CDR3 region has the DNA TGCAGCGTTTTGGGCGGGGTAGACTACGAGCAGTACTTC. Residues: CSVLGGVDYEQYF.

This clonotype was observed a few times. The rearrangement links TRBV7-2 to TRBJ2-1; D gene unclear. This CDR3 spans 16 amino acids. Trimming pared 3 bases from V and 0 bases from J, leaving 12 bases between. CDR1 and CDR2 from the germline V gene are SGHTA and FQGNSA. The CDR3 DNA follows: TGTGCCAGCAGCTTTACGGATCAGAGCTCCTACAATGAGCAGTTCTTC. This sequence encodes CASSFTDQSSYNEQFF.

The CDR3 DNA is TGCGCCAGCACCCCGGGTCCCTCTGGGGCCAACGTCCTGACTTTC. Translating gives CASTPGPSGANVLTF. V is TRBV5-1 and J is TRBJ2-6; D unclear. The length of the CDR3 is 15 residues. The germline V gene has CDR1 SGHRS and CDR2 YFSETQ. Deletions cut 6 bases from V and 0 bases from J, with 10 bases between.

V is TRBV5-1 and J is TRBJ2-1; 13 bases fit TRBD2. V was clipped by 0 bases and J by 8 bases; unmatched bases: 8. This CDR3 spans 17 amino acids. Per the germline V gene, CDR1 is SGHRS and CDR2 is YFSETQ. The CDR3 sequence: CASSLARTSGSGDEQFF. CDR3 coding DNA: TGCGCCAGCAGCTTGGCGCGGACTAGCGGGAGTGGGGATGAGCAGTTCTTC.

Only a few counts were recorded for this clonotype. The rearrangement links TRBV5-1 to TRBJ2-4, with 10 positions matching TRBD2. The CDR3 consists of 19 residues. Germline V CDR1 and CDR2: SGHRS, YFSETQ. With V trimmed by 2 bases and J by 3 bases, 14 bases remained unmatched. The CDR3 coding sequence is TGCGCCAGCAGCTTCGGTTTGGCTAGCGGGAGTTATGGCAAAAACATTCAGTACTTC. Amino acid sequence: CASSFGLASGSYGKNIQYF.

This clonotype was picked up a small number of times. The chain joins TRBV28 to TRBJ2-7; D gene unclear. The CDR3 totals 15 residues. Germline V gives CDR1 MDHEN, CDR2 SYDVKM. Deletions cut 7 bases from V and 2 bases from J, with 18 bases between. DNA of the CDR3: TGTGCCAGCACTCGACCCTGGCAGGCGACCTACGAGCAGTACTTC. Translation gives CASTRPWQATYEQYF.

This clonotype was seen a few times. The rearrangement joins TRBV6-5 to TRBJ1-4; D uncertain. CDR3 length: 14 residues. Trimming removed 0 bases from V and 8 bases from J, with 10 bases in between. The germline V gene has CDR1 MNHEY and CDR2 SVGAGI. The CDR3 is CASSYSSMREKLFF. The CDR3 nucleotides are TGTGCCAGCAGTTACTCGTCAATGCGGGAAAAACTGTTTTTT.

The chain joins TRBV7-2 to TRBJ2-5; possible D gene TRBD1, 6 bases. From germline, CDR1 is SGHTA and CDR2 FQGNSA. V was clipped by 3 bases and J by 10 bases, with 18 bases between them. The CDR3 sequence is 14 residues long. CDR3 in amino acids: CASSFGTRYGDQYF. The CDR3 DNA reads as TGTGCCAGCAGCTTTGGGACACGGTACGGGGACCAGTACTTC.

This clonotype was seen a handful of times. This chain uses TRBV28 with TRBJ2-1, with TRBD2 matching 10 bases. CDR1 and CDR2 from the germline V gene are MDHEN and SYDVKM. CDR3 length: 14 amino acids. Trimming at V came to 9 bases and at J to 8 bases, leaving 10 bases not matched to a gene. The CDR3 loop is CASSSGGVRDEQFF. The CDR3 region has the DNA TGTGCCAGTTCTAGCGGGGGTGTACGCGATGAGCAGTTCTTC.

This clonotype was observed many times. The chain recombines TRBV7-9 with TRBJ1-4, with no clear D. V was shortened by 4 bases and J by 0 bases, with 9 bases between the two germline ends. The CDR3 runs 15 residues. The germline V gene encodes CDR1 SEHNR and CDR2 FQNEAQ (reference sequence). The CDR3 is CASSSAGTTNEKLFF. DNA of the CDR3: TGTGCCAGCAGCTCGGCCGGGACAACTAATGAAAAACTGTTTTTT.

This clonotype was detected a few times. The chain combines TRBV29-1 with TRBJ1-3; a weak D match, TRBD1 (6 bases). V was pared by 4 bases and J by 3 bases, with 19 bases between. The CDR3 is made up of 16 amino acids. Germline V gene lookup returns CDR1 SQVTM and CDR2 ANQGSEA. The CDR3 sequence: CSVVTIRGANGNTIYF. CDR3 bases: TGCAGCGTTGTCACTATCAGGGGAGCTAATGGAAACACCATATATTTT.

The J gene is TRBJ2-1, the V gene TRBV20-1; D is possibly TRBD1 (5 bases). The V and J ends lost 6 bases and 7 bases respectively, with 10 bases between them. The CDR3 totals 11 residues. CDR1 and CDR2 from the germline V gene are DFQATT and SNEGSKA (reference sequence). CDR3 sequence: CSANRGNEQFF. The CDR3 DNA is TGCAGTGCAAATAGGGGTAATGAGCAGTTCTTC.

V is TRBV29-1 and J is TRBJ2-2; D ambiguous. V lost 5 bases and J 6 bases, leaving 10 bases between the germline ends. The germline V gene encodes CDR1 SQVTM and CDR2 ANQGSEA. The CDR3 consists of 12 residues. CDR3 DNA sequence: TGCAGCGTTTCCTTGGGCGCCGGGGAGCTGTTTTTT. It encodes CSVSLGAGELFF.

This chain connects TRBV29-1 to TRBJ1-2, with D unclear. CDR1 and CDR2 from the germline V gene are SQVTM and ANQGSEA. There are 12 residues in the CDR3. With 7 bases removed from V and 7 bases from J, the gap between germline ends came to 16 bases. The CDR3 coding sequence is TGCAGCGCCGTAGGGTTAGCAGGTGGCTACACCTTC. It codes for CSAVGLAGGYTF.

This chain uses TRBV5-1 with TRBJ2-7; 12 nucleotides match TRBD1. Germline trimming cut 3 bases from V and 5 bases from J; bases unmatched to any gene: 6. The V gene's germline CDR1 is SGHRS and CDR2 YFSETQ. The CDR3 has 15 amino acids. The CDR3 DNA is TGCGCCAGCAGCTCGACCGGGACAGGGGGCAACGAGCAGTACTTC. Its protein product is CASSSTGTGGNEQYF.

The chain recombines TRBV7-2 with TRBJ2-3; 7 nucleotides line up with TRBD2. The CDR3 spans 17 residues. CDR1 and CDR2 from the germline V gene are SGHTA and FQGNSA. The ends lost 2 bases at V and 2 bases at J; junction bases unmatched: 10. As DNA, the CDR3 is TGTGCCAGCAGCTTACTCGGGGCTAGCGGCCCCACAGATACGCAGTATTTT. This sequence encodes CASSLLGASGPTDTQYF. The variable domain in full, completed from reference TRBV7-2 and TRBJ2-3, reads GAGVSQSPSNKVTEKGKDVELRCDPISGHTALYWYRQSLGQGLEFLIYFQGNSAPDKSGLPSDRFSAERTGGSVSTLTIQRTQQEDSAVYLCASSLLGASGPTDTQYFGPGTRLTVL.

The count of this clonotype is one. V gene TRBV5-1 combines with J gene TRBJ2-3; D unclear. The CDR3 runs to 14 residues. Trimming shortened V by 0 bases and J by 5 bases, and 10 bases separated the two germline ends. Germline CDR1 reads SGHRS; CDR2 reads YFSETQ. The CDR3 region has the DNA TGCGCCAGCAGCTTGGCCACAGTCGGAGATACGCAGTATTTT. Its protein is CASSLATVGDTQYF.

The CDR3, as DNA: TGTGCCAGCAGCTTAGCTTGGGACAGGTATAGCAATCAGCCCCAGCATTTT. Translated: CASSLAWDRYSNQPQHF. The chain recombines TRBV7-8 with TRBJ1-5, with 8 positions matching TRBD1. Germline assignment: CDR1 SGHVS and CDR2 FQNEAQ. This CDR3 has 17 residues. J was trimmed by 0 bases and V by 0 bases; bases with no gene match: 4.

This clonotype occurred many times. The chain employs TRBV29-1 and TRBJ2-7; D uncertain. V shed 0 bases and J shed 1 base, with 1 base lying between them. Germline V gives CDR1 SQVTM, CDR2 ANQGSEA. There are 11 residues in the CDR3. In DNA form, the CDR3 reads TGCAGCGTTGAAGAGTCCTACGAGCAGTACTTC. It encodes CSVEESYEQYF.

This clonotype was seen a handful of times. The V and J genes are TRBV25-1 and TRBJ2-7; D unclear. CDR1 and CDR2 (germline): MGHDK, SYGVNS. CDR3 size: 14 residues. Trimming stripped 3 bases from V and 5 bases from J, with 14 bases between. The CDR3: CASSDPGIVHEQYF. DNA of the CDR3: TGTGCCAGCAGTGACCCAGGTATTGTACACGAGCAGTACTTC.

This clonotype appeared a few times. The rearrangement links TRBV28 to TRBJ1-2; the match to TRBD1 covers 9 bases. Looked up from germline, CDR1 is MDHEN and CDR2 is SYDVKM. V was clipped by 8 bases and J by 7 bases; unmatched bases: 8. This CDR3 region has 13 residues. CDR3 in DNA: TGTGCCAGCGTACCCGGGACAGGGACTGGCTACACCTTC. Translated, it gives CASVPGTGTGYTF.